This T cell receptor (beta chain) was retrieved from a study of T cells in Graves' hyperthyroidism and ophthalmopathy. Overall study: Sampling of peripheral blood happened at initial diagnosis, prior to any treatment.

The investigators amplified TCR beta CDR3 regions from RNA transcripts. Researchers ran a first-round RT-PCR on the TCR CDR3 using the HTBI primer set. TCRdb analysed the multiplex PCR reads with MiXCR anew, one entry per CDR3 protein. The sample includes 300,000 or so distinct CDR3 sequences, 15% to 20% seen only once; the top ten take about 49%. The sample holds a few counts of this clonotype. Patients between 18 and 65 years old had hyperthyroidism, newly diagnosed and lasting under 2 months. Trimming took 4 bases from V and 4 from J; bases not matched to a gene: 6. The CDR3 contains 14 residues. Germline CDR1 SGHDT, CDR2 YYEEEE.

V is TRBV5-6 and J is TRBJ2-7, with TRBD2 matching 9 bases. The receptor's source is a woman between 50 and 59 years old with Graves' hyperthyroidism. The sequenced material came from blood. The CDR3 nucleotides read TGTGCCAGCAGCCTCTTGAGCGGGAGGTACGAGCAGTACTTC. Residues: CASSLLSGRYEQYF.